Below, 3 T cell receptor beta chains from the same sample are listed, as sequenced in a study of shared T cell receptors in the human thymus. The method was immunoSEQ multiplex PCR; TCRdb's version includes in-frame clones alone and lacks a portion of them. This sample has about 660,000 clones, with about 90% found just once. The data also belong to a second study, concerning human thymus T cells.

The sequencing input was thymocytes. Receptor source: a boy in the first two years of life with a congenital heart defect.

DNA for the CDR3: TGCGCCAGCAGCCAAGGGGGCCGGTACGAGCAGTACTTC. Translated, it gives CASSQGGRYEQYF. The J gene is TRBJ2-7, the V gene TRBV4-1; a possible D gene is TRBD1 (5 bases). CDR1 is MGHRA and CDR2 is YSYEKL in the germline V gene. The germline V and J ends were trimmed by 1 base and 4 bases, with 8 bases remaining between them. The CDR3 consists of 13 residues.

The V call is TRBV7-8, the J call TRBJ1-5, with D perhaps TRBD1 (6 bases). Trimming removed 4 bases from V and 0 bases from J, with 19 bases in between. This CDR3 has 18 residues. Germline V gene lookup returns CDR1 SGHVS and CDR2 FQNEAQ. The CDR3 sequence: CASSSNQTGLYSNQPQHF. The CDR3 bases are TGTGCCAGCAGCTCAAACCAGACAGGCCTCTATAGCAATCAGCCCCAGCATTTT.

V and J are TRBV19 and TRBJ1-1, with TRBD1 matching over 10 bases. The V gene end was trimmed by 6 bases and the J gene end by 11 bases; junction bases not matched to a gene: 3. The CDR3 has 11 residues. CDR1 is LNHDA, CDR2 SQIVND, per germline (reference sequence). The CDR3, as DNA: TGTGCCAGTAGAGACAGGGGGCCTGCTTTCTTT. Its protein product is CASRDRGPAFF. Combining the CDR3 with reference TRBV19 and TRBJ1-1 gives the whole variable domain DGGITQSPKYLFRKEGQNVTLSCEQNLNHDAMYWYRQDPGQGLRLIYYSQIVNDFQKGDIAEGYSVSREKKESFPLTVTSAQKNPTAFYLCASRDRGPAFFGQGTRLTVV.